The 28 T cell receptor beta chains presented below share a single source sample, sequenced in a study of spatial heterogeneity in lung cancer. As to time point: sample taken at primary tumor resection. Material for sequencing was whole RNA from tumor, nontumor lung or frozen PBMC, left unsorted. TCRdb independently ran MiXCR on the 5' RACE reads; one entry per CDR3 protein. This table holds about 45,000 distinct CDR3 sequences, about 13% found once. The source material was PBMCs, sampled at surgery. Receptors were obtained from a male donor with early-stage non-small cell lung cancer.

The chain couples TRBV10-3 to TRBJ1-5; D remains ambiguous. The CDR3 runs to 13 residues. The germline V gene has CDR1 ENHRY and CDR2 SYGVKD. V was trimmed by 3 bases and J by 5 bases, leaving 8 bases between them. Written as DNA, the CDR3 is TGTGCCATCAGTGAAACAGACGATCAGCCCCAGCATTTT. Amino acid sequence: CAISETDDQPQHF.

The chain links TRBV7-2 to TRBJ2-5, with TRBD1 as a possible D gene (6 bases). This CDR3 comprises 15 residues. The germline CDR1 and CDR2 sequences are SGHTA and FQGNSA. V was cut by 5 bases and J by 1 base, with 14 bases left in between. CDR3 coding DNA: TGTGCCAGCAGCCTTGACAGGAGACCCCAAGAGACCCAGTACTTC. The encoded protein is CASSLDRRPQETQYF.

The rearrangement links TRBV29-1 to TRBJ1-3, with D possibly matching TRBD1 (6 bases). Germline loops: CDR1 SQVTM, CDR2 ANQGSEA. The CDR3 contains 15 residues. The V gene lost 3 bases and the J gene lost 4 bases, with 16 bases spanning the gap. Here the CDR3 reads CSVEGGTIPGNTIYF. The CDR3 DNA is TGCAGCGTTGAGGGAGGGACAATTCCCGGAAACACCATATATTTT.

This clonotype showed up just a few times. J is TRBJ2-7 and V is TRBV20-1; TRBD2 aligns across 7 bases. Germline V lookup: CDR1 DFQATT, CDR2 SNEGSKA (reference sequence). This CDR3 region has 11 residues. V lost 3 bases to trimming and J lost 6 bases; unmatched junction nucleotides: 2. This CDR3 is CSASREGEQYF. As DNA, the CDR3 is TGCAGTGCTAGCAGGGAGGGCGAGCAGTACTTC.

This clonotype showed up many times. The rearrangement uses TRBV5-1 and TRBJ1-1; 7 bases agree with TRBD1. Germline V CDR1 and CDR2: SGHRS, YFSETQ. The length of the CDR3 is 14 residues. Trimming cost V 2 bases and J 4 bases; bases outside gene matches: 5. The CDR3 DNA reads TGCGCCAGCAGCTTAACAGGGGAGGGCACTGAAGCTTTCTTT. It translates to CASSLTGEGTEAFF.

There are a few counts of this clonotype. The junction departs from germline at one end; a sequencing error may be responsible. The V call is TRBV7-7, the J call TRBJ2-7, with a possible D match to TRBD1 (6 bases). Germline assignment: CDR1 SSHAT and CDR2 FNYEAQ (reference sequence). CDR3 length equals 13 residues. This CDR3 reads CASSLGNRDQQYF. Here the CDR3 DNA reads TGTGCTAGCAGCTTAGGAAACAGGGACCAGCAGTACTTC.

This clonotype occurred a few times. This chain links TRBV9 with TRBJ2-5, with D perhaps TRBD1 (5 bases). The length of the CDR3 is 14 residues. Per germline, CDR1 SGDLS and CDR2 YYNGEE. V was shortened by 0 bases and J by 5 bases, with 11 bases between the two germline ends. The CDR3 sequence: CASSVGAGYETQYF. The CDR3 DNA sequence: TGTGCCAGCAGCGTAGGCGCAGGGTACGAGACCCAGTACTTC.

This clonotype occurred a few times. The chain has TRBV7-2 and TRBJ2-1, with a weak D call TRBD1 (6 bases). Germline CDR1 reads SGHTA; CDR2 reads FQGNSA. CDR3 length: 17 amino acids. V was cut by 0 bases and J by 3 bases, with 15 bases left in between. As DNA, the CDR3 is TGTGCCAGCAGCTTAGCACAGGGCCCCACCATCTACAATGAGCAGTTCTTC. Translating it yields CASSLAQGPTIYNEQFF.

This clonotype was seen only a few times. The chain joins TRBV18 to TRBJ2-1; D might be TRBD2 (5 bases). The CDR3 has 14 amino acids. Germline V gene sequence: CDR1 KGHSH, CDR2 LQKENI. V lost 3 bases and J 8 bases, leaving 14 bases between the germline ends. The CDR3 reads CASSPVLARDEQFF. The DNA for the CDR3 is TGTGCCAGCTCACCTGTCCTAGCTCGCGATGAGCAGTTCTTC.

Many counts were recorded for this clonotype. The rearrangement uses TRBV9 and TRBJ1-1, with D possibly matching TRBD1 (5 bases). V shed 0 bases and J shed 8 bases, with 11 bases lying between them. This CDR3 is built from 13 residues. In germline, CDR1 is SGDLS, CDR2 YYNGEE. The CDR3 nucleotides read TGTGCCAGCAGCGTAGGTAGTCAGGGAGAAGCTTTCTTT. This encodes CASSVGSQGEAFF.

The chain couples TRBV6-6 to TRBJ1-2; TRBD1 is a possible D gene (6 bases). From germline, CDR1 is MNHNY and CDR2 SVGAGI (reference sequence). V lost 6 bases, J lost 1 base, and 15 bases lay in between. CDR3 length: 15 amino acids. CDR3 DNA sequence: TGTGCCAGCAGCCCCGGGCGACAGGTTAACTATGGCTACACCTTC. It is translated as CASSPGRQVNYGYTF.

The chain links TRBV29-1 to TRBJ1-1; 7 nucleotides agree with TRBD1. The J segment lost 6 bases and the V segment lost 4 bases, leaving 11 bases of the junction unmatched. CDR3 length: 14 residues. In germline, CDR1 is SQVTM, CDR2 ANQGSEA. The CDR3 loop is CSVGRIRDSAEAFF. The CDR3 DNA follows: TGCAGCGTTGGTCGCATCCGGGACAGTGCTGAAGCTTTCTTT. The full variable domain, rest sourced from reference TRBV29-1 and TRBJ1-1, is SAVISQKPSRDICQRGTSLTIQCQVDSQVTMMFWYRQQPGQSLTLIATANQGSEATYESGFVIDKFPISRPNLTFSTLTVSNMSPEDSSIYLCSVGRIRDSAEAFFGQGTRLTVV.

This sequence joins TRBV11-2 and TRBJ2-1, with TRBD2 matching over 13 bases. Germline trimming cut 5 bases from V and 6 bases from J; bases unmatched to any gene: 1. The germline V gene encodes CDR1 SGHAT and CDR2 FQNNGV. The CDR3 is 14 amino acids. CDR3 amino acids: CASSRLAGGNEQFF. The CDR3 DNA follows: TGTGCCAGCAGCCGACTAGCGGGAGGCAATGAGCAGTTCTTC.

This clonotype was seen a few times. The chain combines TRBV6-5 with TRBJ1-1; tentative D call: TRBD1 (5 bases). The CDR3 covers 14 residues. V was clipped by 7 bases and J by 4 bases, with 16 bases between them. The germline V gene encodes CDR1 MNHEY and CDR2 SVGAGI. The CDR3 nucleotides read TGTGCCAGCACCCCCCCTCAGGGTGCCACTGAAGCTTTCTTT. Its translation: CASTPPQGATEAFF.

This clonotype was seen repeatedly, ten times or more. This chain links TRBV13 with TRBJ2-1; TRBD1 matches at 9 bases. Germline loops: CDR1 PRHDT, CDR2 FYEKMQ (reference sequence). This CDR3 is 15 amino acids long. J was trimmed by 9 bases and V by 3 bases; bases with no gene match: 9. CDR3 in amino acids: CASSFGAGGQGEQFF. CDR3 bases: TGTGCCAGCAGCTTTGGGGCAGGGGGACAGGGTGAGCAGTTCTTC.

The sample holds many counts of this clonotype. The chain recombines TRBV6-2 or TRBV6-3 with TRBJ1-5, with 12 bases lining up with TRBD1. In germline, CDR1 is MNHEY, CDR2 SVGEGT. V was pared by 6 bases and J by 2 bases, with 11 bases of the junction left unmatched. CDR3 length: 18 residues. DNA for the CDR3: TGTGCCAGCAGCCCCCGGGACAGGGGGCGGCTGGGCAATCAGCCCCAGCATTTT. Its protein is CASSPRDRGRLGNQPQHF.

This clonotype was seen more than once but under ten times. The chain uses TRBV6-2 or TRBV6-3 and TRBJ1-5; TRBD1 matches at 10 bases. J gave up 6 bases and V 5 bases, and 7 bases lay outside the gene matches. CDR1 MNHEY and CDR2 SVGEGT come from the germline V gene. This CDR3 contains 15 residues. This chain's CDR3 is CASSTSDRGRQPQHF. CDR3 nucleotides: TGTGCCAGCAGTACCAGTGACAGGGGGCGTCAGCCCCAGCATTTT.

This clonotype was detected many times. The rearrangement uses TRBV29-1 and TRBJ2-1; D gene unclear. Germline V gene sequence: CDR1 SQVTM, CDR2 ANQGSEA. The CDR3 contains 11 residues. Trimming pared 5 bases from V and 4 bases from J, leaving 6 bases between. DNA of the CDR3: TGCAGCGTTCCCTCTTACAATGAGCAGTTCTTC. Encoded protein: CSVPSYNEQFF.

This clonotype was found many times. V is TRBV6-2 or TRBV6-3 and J is TRBJ2-1, with TRBD2 matching over 11 bases. The CDR3 is made up of 16 amino acids. The V gene end was trimmed by 4 bases and the J gene end by 5 bases; junction bases not matched to a gene: 7. Germline assignment: CDR1 MNHEY and CDR2 SVGEGT. CDR3 coding DNA: TGTGCCAGCAGTTCCATTAGCGGGAGGGGACACAATGAGCAGTTCTTC. This translates into CASSSISGRGHNEQFF.

This clonotype appeared a few times. This sequence joins TRBV3-1 and TRBJ1-6; no clear D. V lost 1 base and J lost 6, with 7 bases in between. This CDR3 spans 14 amino acids. Per germline, CDR1 LGHDT and CDR2 YNNKEL (reference sequence). The CDR3 is CASSQGGGNSPLHF. The CDR3 coding sequence is TGTGCCAGCAGCCAAGGTGGAGGTAATTCACCCCTCCACTTT.

In this sample, this clonotype turned up many times. This rearrangement joins TRBV6-2 or TRBV6-3 to TRBJ2-5; D gene ambiguous. The CDR3 runs 14 residues. V was clipped by 6 bases and J by 3 bases, with 14 bases between them. Germline-derived CDR1 and CDR2 are MNHEY and SVGEGT. CDR3 nucleotide sequence: TGTGCCAGCAGCGCGACTGTGACGAAAGAGACCCAGTACTTC. This codes for CASSATVTKETQYF.

This clonotype was recorded a few times. The rearrangement uses TRBV25-1 and TRBJ1-2; D unresolved. CDR1 and CDR2 from the germline V gene are MGHDK and SYGVNS. V lost 2 bases and J 6 bases, leaving 7 bases between the germline ends. This CDR3 contains 12 residues. CDR3 nucleotides: TGTGCCAGCAGTGAAGGGTGGAATGGCTACACCTTC. Translation gives CASSEGWNGYTF.

This clonotype turned up a few times. The genes are TRBV5-4 and TRBJ2-1, with TRBD2 matching over 9 bases. The CDR3 consists of 17 residues. Trimming removed 3 bases from V and 9 bases from J; junction bases left unmatched: 16. CDR1 is SGHNT and CDR2 is YYREEE in the germline V gene (reference sequence). CDR3 residues: CASSSSLAGGRLAEQFF. CDR3 DNA: TGTGCCAGCAGCTCCTCCCTGGCGGGAGGGCGATTGGCTGAGCAGTTCTTC.

This clonotype was detected many times. The CDR3 sequence: CASSLGDRGQENGYTF. Here the CDR3 DNA reads TGTGCCAGCAGCTTAGGGGACAGGGGGCAAGAAAATGGCTACACCTTC. J is TRBJ1-2 and V is TRBV13; 11 bases fit TRBD1. Looked up from germline, CDR1 is PRHDT and CDR2 is FYEKMQ (reference sequence). V lost 0 bases and J lost 6; bases outside the gene matches: 6. The CDR3 covers 16 residues.

This clonotype came up many times. This rearrangement joins TRBV7-9 to TRBJ2-2; a weak D match, TRBD1 (6 bases). The CDR3 consists of 16 residues. V was trimmed by 5 bases and J by 4 bases, leaving 17 bases between them. CDR1 is SEHNR, CDR2 FQNEAQ, per germline (reference sequence). The CDR3 here is CASSPRDTRGTGELFF. The CDR3 bases are TGTGCCAGCAGCCCCCGGGACACCCGGGGCACCGGGGAGCTGTTTTTT. The variable domain in full, with the rest retrieved from reference TRBV7-9 and TRBJ2-2, is DTGVSQNPRHKITKRGQNVTFRCDPISEHNRLYWYRQTLGQGPEFLTYFQNEAQLEKSRLLSDRFSAERPKGSFSTLEIQRTEQGDSAMYLCASSPRDTRGTGELFFGEGSRLTVL.

This clonotype was picked up a small number of times. The rearrangement links TRBV2 to TRBJ1-1; D remains ambiguous. Deletions cut 8 bases from V and 0 bases from J, with 13 bases between. Germline CDR1 and CDR2: SNHLY and FYNNEI. CDR3 size: 14 residues. CDR3 residues: CASFGSTVNTEAFF. The CDR3 nucleotides are TGTGCCAGCTTCGGGTCGACGGTGAACACTGAAGCTTTCTTT. Looking up the rest from reference TRBV2 and TRBJ1-1 gives the full variable domain: EPEVTQTPSHQVTQMGQEVILRCVPISNHLYFYWYRQILGQKVEFLVSFYNNEISEKSEIFDDQFSVERPDGSNFTLKIRSTKLEDSAMYFCASFGSTVNTEAFFGQGTRLTVV.

This clonotype was observed a handful of times. The chain is built from TRBV29-1 and TRBJ1-2; D perhaps matches TRBD1 (5 bases). Germline values: CDR1 SQVTM, CDR2 ANQGSEA. The CDR3 loop spans 15 amino acids. V lost 4 bases, J lost 2 bases, and 17 bases lay in between. Here the CDR3 reads CSVVGVSFINYGYTF. The CDR3, as DNA: TGCAGCGTTGTGGGGGTGTCCTTTATCAACTATGGCTACACCTTC.

Ten or more counts support this clonotype. The V and J genes are TRBV10-3 and TRBJ1-2; weak D call: TRBD1 (5 bases). The CDR3 is 11 residues long. Trimming shortened V by 4 bases and J by 6 bases, and 6 bases separated the two germline ends. In germline, CDR1 is ENHRY, CDR2 SYGVKD. The CDR3 nucleotides are TGTGCCATCAGTGGAGGGGATGGCTACACCTTC. Amino acid sequence: CAISGGDGYTF.